This T cell receptor (beta chain) derives from a study of CD8+ T cells in alopecia areata. This CDR3 has 17 residues. V shed 3 bases and J 1 base; nucleotides not matched to a gene: 8. CDR1 and CDR2 (germline): NNHDY, SYVADS. This clone has only a few counts. Germline and genes here are mouse. From the germline J gene comes the end of the CDR3, since the read stops 4 residues before it. The authors extracted RNA and reverse transcribed it into cDNA as the sequencing template. Produced via immunoSEQ multiplex PCR; TCRdb's table is partial and in-frame only. The sample contains some 120,000 clones, none occurring once; roughly a fifth lies in the top ten.

This rearrangement joins TRBV13-3 to TRBJ2-3; 10 bases match TRBD2. Sequencing input: lesional skin. The TCR comes from a C3H/HeJ mouse with alopecia areata. MHC haplotype here: H2-k. The covered CDR3 bases are TGTGCCAGCAGTGCCGAGACTGGGGGGAGTGGTGCAGAA. Translating it yields CASSAETGGSGAE. The entire CDR3 protein reads CASSAETGGSGAETLYF.